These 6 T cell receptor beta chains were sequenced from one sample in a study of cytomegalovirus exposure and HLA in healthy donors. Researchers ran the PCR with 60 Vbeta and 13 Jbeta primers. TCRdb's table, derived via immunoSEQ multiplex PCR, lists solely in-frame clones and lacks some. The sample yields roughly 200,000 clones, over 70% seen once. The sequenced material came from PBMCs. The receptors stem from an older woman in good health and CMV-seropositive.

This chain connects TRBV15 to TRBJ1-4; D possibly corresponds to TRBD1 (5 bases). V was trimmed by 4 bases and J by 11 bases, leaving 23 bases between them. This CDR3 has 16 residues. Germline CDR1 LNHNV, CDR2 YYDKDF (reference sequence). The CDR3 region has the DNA TGTGCCACCAGCACCCAGGGTAAGGGGATTTTGAGGAAACTGTTTTTT. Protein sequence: CATSTQGKGILRKLFF.

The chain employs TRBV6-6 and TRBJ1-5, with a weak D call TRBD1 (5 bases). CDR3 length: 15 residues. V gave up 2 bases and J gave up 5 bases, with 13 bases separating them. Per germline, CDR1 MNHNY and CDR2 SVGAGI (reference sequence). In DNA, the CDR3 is TGTGCCAGCAGTTACGAAACAGGCGCTTATCAGCCCCAGCATTTT. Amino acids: CASSYETGAYQPQHF.

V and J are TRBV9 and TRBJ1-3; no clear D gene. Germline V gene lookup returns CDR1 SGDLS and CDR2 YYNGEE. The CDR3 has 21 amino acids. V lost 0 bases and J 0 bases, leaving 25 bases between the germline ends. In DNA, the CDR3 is TGTGCCAGCAGCGTAGAGGTTGGAGATGAGAGGTGGTTGTACTCTGGAAACACCATATATTTT. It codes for CASSVEVGDERWLYSGNTIYF.

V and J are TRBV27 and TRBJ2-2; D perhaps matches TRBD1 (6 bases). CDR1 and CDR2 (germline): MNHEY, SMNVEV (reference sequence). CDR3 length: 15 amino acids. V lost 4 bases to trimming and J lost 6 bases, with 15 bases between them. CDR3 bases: TGTGCCAGCAGTTCCTCTTTCGCAGGGGCCGGGGAGCTGTTTTTT. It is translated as CASSSSFAGAGELFF.

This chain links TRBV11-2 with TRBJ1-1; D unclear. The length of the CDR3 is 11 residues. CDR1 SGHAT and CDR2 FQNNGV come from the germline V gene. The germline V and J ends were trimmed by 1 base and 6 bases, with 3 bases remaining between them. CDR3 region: CASSLAAEAFF. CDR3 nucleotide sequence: TGTGCCAGCAGCTTAGCGGCTGAAGCTTTCTTT. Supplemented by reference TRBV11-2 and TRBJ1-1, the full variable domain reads EAGVAQSPRYKIIEKRQSVAFWCNPISGHATLYWYQQILGQGPKLLIQFQNNGVVDDSQLPKDRFSAERLKGVDSTLKIQPAKLEDSAVYLCASSLAAEAFFGQGTRLTVV.

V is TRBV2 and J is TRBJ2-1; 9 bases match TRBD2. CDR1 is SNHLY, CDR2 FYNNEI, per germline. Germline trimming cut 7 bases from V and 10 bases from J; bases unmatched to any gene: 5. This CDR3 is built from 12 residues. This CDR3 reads CASNLSGREQFF. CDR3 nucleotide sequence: TGTGCCAGCAACCTAAGCGGGAGGGAGCAGTTCTTC.